The T cell receptor beta chain described here comes from a study of technical replicates of blood from a handful of donors. From germline, CDR1 is SEHNR and CDR2 FQNEAQ (reference sequence). V lost 1 base and J 6 bases, leaving 22 bases between the germline ends. This CDR3 has 17 amino acids. Here immunoSEQ multiplex PCR was the method, and the copy in TCRdb shows in-frame clones only, minus some. The data show tens of thousands of clones, with 95% to 96% seen just once and about 0.25% held by the top ten. This TCR was sampled from a human donor in good health. Sample: T cells isolated from PBMCs. The genes are TRBV7-9 and TRBJ2-7; D is unclear. The CDR3 loop reads CASSLVPGHPPLLEQYF. The CDR3 DNA follows: TGTGCCAGCAGCTTAGTACCAGGCCACCCACCCCTTCTCGAGCAGTACTTC.